This passage covers 25 T cell receptor beta chains from one sample sequenced in a study. TCRdb redid the calling of the 5' RACE reads with MiXCR, one entry per CDR3 protein. The data show about 54,000 distinct CDR3 sequences, about 15% seen once. Sequenced: naive CD4+ T cells sorted from blood. Subset of the sample: naive CD4+ T cells, CD4+CD45RA+CD25-. These receptors came from a female donor with breast cancer.

This rearrangement joins TRBV5-1 to TRBJ2-1, with no clear D. The germline V gene encodes CDR1 SGHRS and CDR2 YFSETQ. The CDR3 is 14 residues long. Trimming stripped 0 bases from V and 8 bases from J, with 12 bases between. CDR3 in DNA: TGCGCCAGCAGCTTGGCGCAGCGAGGCGATGAGCAGTTCTTC. It translates to CASSLAQRGDEQFF.

The chain employs TRBV30 and TRBJ1-5; D gene uncertain. The V gene lost 1 base and the J gene lost 2 bases, with 6 bases spanning the gap. The CDR3 runs to 13 residues. CDR1 is GTSNPN, CDR2 SVGIG, per germline (reference sequence). The DNA for the CDR3 is TGTGCCTGGAGTGAAAGAGGCAATCAGCCCCAGCATTTT. Its protein is CAWSERGNQPQHF.

The chain recombines TRBV7-2 with TRBJ2-2; D ambiguous. The CDR3 contains 12 residues. The ends were cut back, 5 bases at V and 7 bases at J, with 8 bases in the middle. CDR1 SGHTA and CDR2 FQGNSA come from the germline V gene. CDR3 loop: CASSAQGGELFF. Here the CDR3 DNA reads TGTGCCAGCAGCGCTCAAGGCGGGGAGCTGTTTTTT.

In the case of this clonotype: One end of the junction does not line up with germline, which may come from a read error. V is TRBV12-3 or TRBV12-4 and J is TRBJ1-4; no firm D call. CDR3 length: 15 residues. CDR3 protein: CASSLNFEVNDKLFF. Here the CDR3 DNA reads TGTGCCAGCAGTCTCAATTTCGAGGTTAATGACAAACTGTTTTTT.

The table lists this clonotype with a few counts. This chain links TRBV20-1 with TRBJ2-3, with D unclear. Germline lookup yields CDR1 DFQATT and CDR2 SNEGSKA (reference sequence). CDR3 length equals 12 residues. Deletions cut 3 bases from V and 6 bases from J, with 10 bases between. CDR3 bases: TGCAGTGCTAGTTGCGTCGGCGATACGCAGTATTTT. This gives the protein CSASCVGDTQYF.

As DNA, the CDR3 is TGTGCCAGCAGTCGACAGGGGGCGCGAGGCTACACCTTC. This translates into CASSRQGARGYTF. J is TRBJ1-2 and V is TRBV28; TRBD1 agrees at 10 bases. The CDR3 sequence is 13 residues long. CDR1 is MDHEN and CDR2 is SYDVKM in the germline V gene. Germline trimming cut 5 bases from V and 8 bases from J; bases unmatched to any gene: 5.

This chain links TRBV5-1 with TRBJ1-1; a possible D gene is TRBD1 (5 bases). This CDR3 contains 17 residues. The V end was cut by 1 base, the J end by 3 bases, with 19 bases between. Germline CDR1 and CDR2: SGHRS and YFSETQ. DNA for the CDR3: TGCGCCAGCAGCTTGAGGCGACAGCCGGTGACATACACTGAAGCTTTCTTT. Translation gives CASSLRRQPVTYTEAFF.

As for this clonotype: A much larger clone differs by one base, so this may be a read error. The V gene is TRBV27, the J gene TRBJ2-1, with a weak D call TRBD2 (5 bases). V was clipped by 7 bases and J by 8 bases, with 15 bases between them. The V gene's germline CDR1 is MNHEY and CDR2 SMNVEV (reference sequence). The length of the CDR3 is 13 residues. The CDR3 region has the DNA TGTGCCAGCAATCCCACTAGTAACCATGAGCAGTTCTTC. As protein: CASNPTSNHEQFF.

This clonotype has a handful of counts. V usage is TRBV2 and J usage is TRBJ2-7; 8 nucleotides match TRBD2. The CDR3 totals 16 residues. Germline CDR1 is SNHLY and CDR2 is FYNNEI. V was clipped by 8 bases and J by 0 bases; unmatched bases: 12. CDR3 coding DNA: TGTGCCAGCTTTGTAAGCGGGGGAAAAATCTCCTACGAGCAGTACTTC. It encodes CASFVSGGKISYEQYF. Together with reference TRBV2 and TRBJ2-7, the CDR3 gives the full variable domain: EPEVTQTPSHQVTQMGQEVILRCVPISNHLYFYWYRQILGQKVEFLVSFYNNEISEKSEIFDDQFSVERPDGSNFTLKIRSTKLEDSAMYFCASFVSGGKISYEQYFGPGTRLTVT.

This chain connects TRBV5-6 to TRBJ2-3; perhaps TRBD2 as D (5 bases). Germline CDR1 reads SGHDT; CDR2 reads YYEEEE. V shed 1 base and J shed 2 bases, with 5 bases lying between them. The CDR3 is 13 amino acids. The CDR3 sequence is CASSLLATDTQYF. The DNA of the CDR3 is TGTGCCAGCAGCTTGCTAGCCACAGATACGCAGTATTTT.

Sample share makes this clonotype medium-sized. This chain links TRBV9 with TRBJ1-2, with D unclear. The CDR3 covers 13 residues. The germline V and J ends were trimmed by 4 bases and 4 bases, with 11 bases remaining between them. Per the germline V gene, CDR1 is SGDLS and CDR2 is YYNGEE. The CDR3 DNA is TGTGCCAGCAGCCCCTTGGCCGGCTATGGCTACACCTTC. It yields the protein CASSPLAGYGYTF.

The rearrangement joins TRBV12-3 or TRBV12-4 to TRBJ2-7, with D perhaps TRBD1 or TRBD2 (5 bases each). V was cut by 1 base and J by 2 bases, with 15 bases left in between. The CDR3 length is 16 residues. CDR3: CASSLDVGTGTYEQYF. CDR3 bases: TGTGCCAGCAGTTTAGATGTCGGGACCGGCACCTACGAGCAGTACTTC.

The sample holds a few counts of this clonotype. V and J are TRBV5-1 and TRBJ2-1; 16 bases agree with TRBD2. CDR3 length equals 17 residues. The trim removed 2 bases at V and 7 bases at J, leaving 6 bases unmatched. CDR1 is SGHRS, CDR2 YFSETQ, per germline. For the CDR3, the DNA is TGCGCCAGCAGCTTCGGGACTAGCGGGAGGGCCGGGAATGAGCAGTTCTTC. Protein product: CASSFGTSGRAGNEQFF. Looking up the rest from reference TRBV5-1 and TRBJ2-1 gives the full variable domain: KAGVTQTPRYLIKTRGQQVTLSCSPISGHRSVSWYQQTPGQGLQFLFEYFSETQRNKGNFPGRFSGRQFSNSRSEMNVSTLELGDSALYLCASSFGTSGRAGNEQFFGPGTRLTVL.

V is TRBV18 and J is TRBJ2-1; 12 bases match TRBD2. V was pared by 2 bases and J by 5 bases, with 13 bases of the junction left unmatched. The CDR3 is made up of 19 amino acids. Germline V gene lookup returns CDR1 KGHSH and CDR2 LQKENI. CDR3 protein: CASSPRLAGASVPHNEQFF. The DNA for the CDR3 is TGTGCCAGCTCACCAAGACTAGCGGGAGCGAGTGTACCGCACAATGAGCAGTTCTTC. Using reference TRBV18 and TRBJ2-1 for the parts outside the CDR3, the full variable domain is NAGVMQNPRHLVRRRGQEARLRCSPMKGHSHVYWYRQLPEEGLKFMVYLQKENIIDESGMPKERFSAEFPKEGPSILRIQQVVRGDSAAYFCASSPRLAGASVPHNEQFFGPGTRLTVL.

V usage is TRBV7-9 and J usage is TRBJ2-3; 7 nucleotides line up with TRBD2. Germline CDR1 SEHNR, CDR2 FQNEAQ (reference sequence). V trimming: 2 bases; J trimming: 4 bases; junction bases outside the gene matches: 9. This CDR3 is 16 amino acids long. CDR3 sequence (DNA): TGTGCCAGCAGCTTATTATTAAGCGGGATCCCAGATACGCAGTATTTT. This translates into CASSLLLSGIPDTQYF. The whole variable domain, remainder taken from reference TRBV7-9 and TRBJ2-3, is DTGVSQNPRHKITKRGQNVTFRCDPISEHNRLYWYRQTLGQGPEFLTYFQNEAQLEKSRLLSDRFSAERPKGSFSTLEIQRTEQGDSAMYLCASSLLLSGIPDTQYFGPGTRLTVL.

This chain uses TRBV30 with TRBJ1-2; no firm D call. Deletions cut 2 bases from V and 4 bases from J, with 11 bases between. The germline CDR1 and CDR2 sequences are GTSNPN and SVGIG (reference sequence). The CDR3 is made up of 13 amino acids. As DNA, the CDR3 is TGTGCCTGGAGTCTCGAAAGGAGCTATGGCTACACCTTC. Translating it yields CAWSLERSYGYTF.

On this clonotype: One end of the junction fails to match germline, which may point to a read error. The gene calls are TRBV7-2 and TRBJ2-1; D is ambiguous. CDR3 size: 13 residues. CDR1 and CDR2 (germline): SGHTA, FQGNSA. This CDR3 is CASSPYLNNEQCF. CDR3 bases: TGTGCCAGCAGCCCCTATCTAAACAATGAGCAGTGCTTC.

Only a few counts were recorded for this clonotype. The chain employs TRBV5-6 and TRBJ1-6; no firm D call. Looked up from germline, CDR1 is SGHDT and CDR2 is YYEEEE. Between the trimmed V and J ends, which lost 4 bases and 0 bases, there was a span of 8 bases. This CDR3 has 15 amino acids. CDR3 DNA: TGTGCCAGCAGCCGGCTTAGCTCCTATAATTCACCCCTCCACTTT. Protein: CASSRLSSYNSPLHF.

This clonotype was observed at least ten times. The chain is built from TRBV9 and TRBJ2-7; tentatively, D is TRBD1 (5 bases). This CDR3 spans 13 amino acids. Germline lookup yields CDR1 SGDLS and CDR2 YYNGEE. The germline V and J ends were trimmed by 0 bases and 7 bases, with 11 bases remaining between them. Here the CDR3 DNA reads TGTGCCAGCAGCGTAGAGGCAGGGCCTGAGCAGTACTTC. The encoded protein is CASSVEAGPEQYF.

In this sample, this clonotype turned up once. V usage is TRBV12-3 or TRBV12-4 and J usage is TRBJ1-3; no clear D. The CDR3 totals 13 residues. The V end lost 7 bases, the J end lost 3 bases, and 10 bases lay between the germline ends. The CDR3 loop is CASIPGNGNTIYF. The CDR3 nucleotides read TGTGCCAGCATCCCGGGAAATGGAAACACCATATATTTT.

This clonotype was found a few times. V gene TRBV20-1 combines with J gene TRBJ2-5; TRBD1 agrees at 10 bases. Germline values: CDR1 DFQATT, CDR2 SNEGSKA (reference sequence). The CDR3 is 15 residues long. The V segment lost 6 bases and the J segment 4 bases; nucleotides outside the gene matches: 11. The CDR3 reads CSAGGQGDYGETQYF. The DNA of the CDR3 is TGCAGTGCCGGAGGACAGGGGGATTACGGAGAGACCCAGTACTTC.

J is TRBJ2-3 and V is TRBV5-1, with a possible D match to TRBD2 (6 bases). This CDR3 spans 14 amino acids. V gave up 4 bases and J gave up 2 bases, with 11 bases separating them. The germline V gene has CDR1 SGHRS and CDR2 YFSETQ. CDR3 nucleotide sequence: TGCGCCAGCAGCCCCCGGGAGCACACAGATACGCAGTATTTT. Protein product: CASSPREHTDTQYF.

V usage is TRBV7-9 and J usage is TRBJ2-1; 7 nucleotides agree with TRBD2. The CDR3 loop spans 17 amino acids. Germline lookup yields CDR1 SEHNR and CDR2 FQNEAQ (reference sequence). V lost 6 bases, J lost 2 bases, and 13 bases stayed unmatched. The DNA for the CDR3 is TGTGCCAGCAGTTTGCGACTCACTAGCGCTACCTACAATGAGCAGTTCTTC. Residues: CASSLRLTSATYNEQFF.

The chain employs TRBV5-1 and TRBJ2-2, with 7 bases that match TRBD2. The length of the CDR3 is 16 residues. With V trimmed by 0 bases and J by 4 bases, 6 bases remained unmatched. Germline CDR1 SGHRS, CDR2 YFSETQ. The CDR3 DNA reads as TGCGCCAGCAGCTTGGTGGCGGGAGAGAGCACCGGGGAGCTGTTTTTT. It yields the protein CASSLVAGESTGELFF.

Of note for this clonotype: Compared with germline, one end of the junction differs, possibly owing to a read error. The rearrangement uses TRBV27 and TRBJ2-2; either TRBD1 or TRBD2 may fit D (6 bases each). Germline V gene data show CDR1 as MNHEY and CDR2 as SMNVEV (reference sequence). This CDR3 has 14 residues. For the CDR3, the DNA is TGTGCCAGCAGTTGGAGGGGGAACGCCGGGGAGCTGTTTTTT. Protein: CASSWRGNAGELFF.